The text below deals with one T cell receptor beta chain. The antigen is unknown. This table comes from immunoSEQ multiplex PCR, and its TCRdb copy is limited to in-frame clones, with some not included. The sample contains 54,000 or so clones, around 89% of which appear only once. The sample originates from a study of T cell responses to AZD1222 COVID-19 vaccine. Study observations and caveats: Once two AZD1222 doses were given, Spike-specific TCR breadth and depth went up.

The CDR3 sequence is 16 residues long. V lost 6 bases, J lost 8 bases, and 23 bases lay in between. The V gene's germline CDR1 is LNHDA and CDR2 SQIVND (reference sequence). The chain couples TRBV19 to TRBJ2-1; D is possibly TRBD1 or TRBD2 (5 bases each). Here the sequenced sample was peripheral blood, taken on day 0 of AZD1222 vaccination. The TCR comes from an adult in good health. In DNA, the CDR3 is TGTGCCAGTAGAGGGATCCTGTGGGGTCGGGGCGATGAGCAGTTCTTC. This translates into CASRGILWGRGDEQFF.